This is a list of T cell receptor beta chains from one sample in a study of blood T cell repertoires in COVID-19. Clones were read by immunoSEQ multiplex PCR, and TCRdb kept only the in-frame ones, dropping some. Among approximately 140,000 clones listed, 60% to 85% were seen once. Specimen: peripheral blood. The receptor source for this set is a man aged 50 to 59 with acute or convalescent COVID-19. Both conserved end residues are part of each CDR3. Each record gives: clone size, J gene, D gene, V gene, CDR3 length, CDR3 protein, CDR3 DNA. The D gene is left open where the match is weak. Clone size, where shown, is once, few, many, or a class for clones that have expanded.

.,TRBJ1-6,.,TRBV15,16,CATSRAQNPYNSPLHF,TGTGCCACCAGCAGAGCACAGAACCCTTATAATTCACCCCTCCACTTT
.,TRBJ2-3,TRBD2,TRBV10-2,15,CASIGTPGLAGRQYF,TGCGCCAGCATTGGGACACCGGGACTAGCGGGGCGTCAGTATTTT
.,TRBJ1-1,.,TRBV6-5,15,CASSPLQETGTEAFF,TGTGCCAGCAGTCCACTACAGGAAACTGGGACTGAAGCTTTCTTT
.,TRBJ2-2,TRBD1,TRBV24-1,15,CATSDPDRETGELFF,TGTGCCACCAGTGACCCTGACAGGGAGACCGGGGAGCTGTTTTTT
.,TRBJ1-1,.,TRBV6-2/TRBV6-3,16,CASSYAGRGGNTEAFF,TGTGCCAGCAGTTACGCGGGGCGGGGCGGGAACACTGAAGCTTTCTTT
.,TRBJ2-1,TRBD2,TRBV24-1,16,CATSDSGGLSYNEQFF,TGTGCCACCAGTGACAGCGGGGGGCTCTCCTACAATGAGCAGTTCTTC
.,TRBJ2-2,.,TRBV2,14,CASILGGNTGELFF,TGTGCCAGCATTCTGGGGGGGAACACCGGGGAGCTGTTTTTT
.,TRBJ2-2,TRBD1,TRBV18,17,CASSPNGQGAGTGELFF,TGTGCCAGCTCACCTAATGGACAGGGGGCAGGCACCGGGGAGCTGTTTTTT
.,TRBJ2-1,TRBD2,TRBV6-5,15,CASRRTSGAPNEQFF,TGTGCCAGCAGGAGGACTAGCGGGGCTCCTAATGAGCAGTTCTTC
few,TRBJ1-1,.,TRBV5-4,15,CASSQDGTGSTEAFF,TGTGCCAGCAGCCAGGACGGAACAGGGAGCACTGAAGCTTTCTTT
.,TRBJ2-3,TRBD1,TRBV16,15,CASSLGQGRTDTQYF,TGTGCCAGCAGCCTCGGACAGGGGCGCACAGATACGCAGTATTTT
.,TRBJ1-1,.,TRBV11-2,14,CASSLEQLNTEAFF,TGTGCCAGCAGCTTAGAACAGCTGAACACTGAAGCTTTCTTT
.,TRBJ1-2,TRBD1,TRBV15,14,CATSSDRGGYGYTF,TGTGCCACCAGCAGTGACAGGGGCGGCTATGGCTACACCTTC
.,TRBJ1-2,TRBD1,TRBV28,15,CASSLMDRGFYGYTF,TGTGCCAGCAGTCTCATGGACAGGGGTTTCTATGGCTACACCTTC
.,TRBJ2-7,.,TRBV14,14,CASSQTGFSYEQYF,TGTGCCAGCAGCCAGACGGGGTTCTCCTACGAGCAGTACTTC
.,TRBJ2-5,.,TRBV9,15,CASSRYVGLQETQYF,TGTGCCAGCAGCCGATACGTGGGACTCCAAGAGACCCAGTACTTC
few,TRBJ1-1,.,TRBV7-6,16,CASSLMAGGGRTEAFF,TGTGCCAGCAGCTTAATGGCCGGGGGGGGTAGGACTGAAGCTTTCTTT
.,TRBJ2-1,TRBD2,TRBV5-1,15,CASSARDYRLNEQFF,TGCGCCAGCAGCGCCCGGGACTACCGTCTAAATGAGCAGTTCTTC
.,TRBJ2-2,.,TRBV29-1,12,CSVGQNTGELFF,TGCAGCGTGGGACAGAACACCGGGGAGCTGTTTTTT
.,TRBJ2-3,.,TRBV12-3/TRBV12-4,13,CASRRAATDTQYF,TGTGCCAGCAGACGCGCGGCCACAGATACGCAGTATTTT
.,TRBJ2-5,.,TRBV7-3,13,CASSFGQQETQYF,TGTGCCAGCAGCTTTGGACAGCAAGAGACCCAGTACTTC
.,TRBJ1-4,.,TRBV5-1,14,CASSLGQRNEKLFF,TGCGCCAGCAGCTTAGGACAGAGAAATGAAAAACTGTTTTTT
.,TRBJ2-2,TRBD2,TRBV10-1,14,CASRGLANTGELFF,TGCGCCAGCCGTGGACTAGCTAATACCGGGGAGCTGTTTTTT
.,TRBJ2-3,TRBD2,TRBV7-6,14,CASSWRGAGDTQYF,TGTGCCAGCAGCTGGCGGGGGGCCGGAGATACGCAGTATTTT
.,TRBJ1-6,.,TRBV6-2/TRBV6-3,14,CASSYQKYNSPLHF,TGTGCCAGCAGTTACCAGAAATATAATTCACCCCTCCACTTT
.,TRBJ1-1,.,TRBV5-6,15,CASSLDPGGNTEAFF,TGTGCCAGCAGCTTGGATCCGGGAGGGAACACTGAAGCTTTCTTT
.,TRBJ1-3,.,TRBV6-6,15,CASSYSSSSGNTIYF,TGTGCCAGCAGTTACTCGAGTAGCTCTGGAAACACCATATATTTT
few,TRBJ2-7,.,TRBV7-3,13,CASSLNPGKQQYF,TGTGCCAGCAGCTTAAATCCGGGAAAACAGCAGTACTTC
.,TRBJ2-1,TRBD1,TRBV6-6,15,CASRTLDRVFNEQFF,TGTGCCAGCAGAACACTAGACAGGGTATTCAATGAGCAGTTCTTC
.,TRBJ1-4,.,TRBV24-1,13,CATSVRGPSKLFF,TGTGCCACCAGTGTAAGGGGCCCTTCGAAACTGTTTTTT
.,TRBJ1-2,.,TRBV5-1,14,CASSLFAQDGGYTF,TGCGCCAGCAGCTTGTTCGCACAGGATGGAGGCTACACCTTC
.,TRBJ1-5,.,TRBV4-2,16,CASSQVEGYSNQPQHF,TGTGCCAGCAGCCAAGTTGAGGGTTATAGCAATCAGCCCCAGCATTTT
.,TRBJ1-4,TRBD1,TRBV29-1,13,CSVGTGPNEKLFF,TGCAGCGTCGGGACAGGGCCTAATGAAAAACTGTTTTTT
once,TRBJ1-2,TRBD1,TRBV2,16,CASRERQGRAGSGYTF,TGTGCCAGCAGAGAAAGACAGGGGCGAGCCGGGAGTGGCTACACCTTC
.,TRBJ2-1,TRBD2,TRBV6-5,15,CASSGLAGGSGEQFF,TGTGCCAGTTCGGGGCTAGCGGGGGGGTCAGGGGAGCAGTTCTTC
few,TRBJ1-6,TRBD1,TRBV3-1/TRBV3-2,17,CASSQVSRGSYNSPLHF,TGTGCCAGCAGCCAAGTTTCCAGGGGGTCCTATAATTCACCCCTCCACTTT
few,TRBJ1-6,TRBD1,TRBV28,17,CASSFPGQGAKNSPLHF,TGTGCCAGCAGTTTTCCGGGACAGGGGGCGAAGAATTCACCCCTCCACTTT
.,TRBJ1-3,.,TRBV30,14,CAWSMSGGGNTIYF,TGTGCCTGGAGTATGTCTGGGGGCGGAAACACCATATATTTT
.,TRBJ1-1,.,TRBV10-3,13,CAISETDFTEAFF,TGTGCCATCAGTGAAACAGATTTCACTGAAGCTTTCTTT
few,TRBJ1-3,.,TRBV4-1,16,CASSQPSRGARNTIYF,TGCGCCAGCAGCCAACCAAGTCGGGGTGCACGAAACACCATATATTTT
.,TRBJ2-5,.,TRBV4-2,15,CASSLFPESEETQYF,TGTGCCAGCAGCCTCTTTCCGGAGTCGGAAGAGACCCAGTACTTC
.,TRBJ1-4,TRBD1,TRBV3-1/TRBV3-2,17,CASSQYSGGREGEKLFF,TGTGCCAGCAGCCAGTACTCAGGGGGGCGCGAAGGTGAAAAACTGTTTTTT
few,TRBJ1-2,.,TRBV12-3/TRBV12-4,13,CASSSGSYYGYTF,TGTGCCAGCAGTTCCGGGTCGTACTATGGCTACACCTTC
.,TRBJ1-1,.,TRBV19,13,CASSPLDGGEAFF,TGTGCCAGTAGCCCTTTGGACGGGGGAGAAGCTTTCTTT
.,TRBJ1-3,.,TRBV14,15,CASSQTGGVGNTIYF,TGTGCCAGCAGCCAAACGGGAGGGGTTGGAAACACCATATATTTT
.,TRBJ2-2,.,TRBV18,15,CASSPLRVDTGELFF,TGTGCCAGCTCCCCCCTCCGGGTTGACACCGGGGAGCTGTTTTTT